This TCR beta chain was recorded in a study of blood T cell repertoires in COVID-19. Study as a whole: The cDNA or gDNA used as material had been derived from T cells, B-cell-depleted T cells, or PBMCs.

Each participant's cohort was designated according to participant-reported clinical history. In the authors' workflow: Quantification of nucleated cells was approximated via reference gene primer amplification. TCRdb keeps only in-frame clones here, not all; method: immunoSEQ multiplex PCR. From that table come the V and J calls and clone size; the DNA was used to work out D and trimming. The table records around 170,000 clones, under 90% of them present only once. Looked up from germline, CDR1 is SGHTA and CDR2 is FQGNSA. The CDR3 totals 16 residues. Trimming took 5 bases from V and 6 from J, leaving 17 bases between them.

The receptor was derived from a woman aged 45-65 years who had recovered from COVID-19. The sequenced material came from PBMCs or T cells enriched from blood (not recorded which). This sequence joins TRBV7-2 and TRBJ1-6, with D possibly TRBD1 on 6 matching bases. The CDR3 is CASSRNRVRSNSPLHF. CDR3 nucleotide sequence: TGTGCCAGCAGCAGAAACAGGGTCCGGAGTAATTCACCCCTCCACTTT.